This T cell receptor (beta chain) was found in a study of cytomegalovirus exposure and HLA in healthy donors. The study, taken as a whole, reports: According to the study, 180 or so TCR beta chains were cytomegalovirus-associated.

CDR1 is SGHRS and CDR2 is YFSETQ in the germline V gene. The CDR3 extends over 15 amino acids. Vbeta (60) and Jbeta (13) primers were used in the PCR. Produced via immunoSEQ multiplex PCR; TCRdb's table is partial and in-frame only. Of 100,000 to 150,000 clones listed, just over 65% are singletons. Worth noting for this clone: As yet, its antigen is unknown. The junction departs from the called germline gene at one end, perhaps through a read error.

The gene calls are TRBV5-1 and TRBJ2-5; 10 nucleotides match TRBD1. This clonotype was obtained from a young man in good health and CMV-seronegative. Input material: PBMCs. This chain's CDR3 is CASSRDRGTLEAQYF. CDR3 bases: TGCGCCAGCAGCCGGGACAGGGGAACTTTAGAGGCCCAGTACTTC.